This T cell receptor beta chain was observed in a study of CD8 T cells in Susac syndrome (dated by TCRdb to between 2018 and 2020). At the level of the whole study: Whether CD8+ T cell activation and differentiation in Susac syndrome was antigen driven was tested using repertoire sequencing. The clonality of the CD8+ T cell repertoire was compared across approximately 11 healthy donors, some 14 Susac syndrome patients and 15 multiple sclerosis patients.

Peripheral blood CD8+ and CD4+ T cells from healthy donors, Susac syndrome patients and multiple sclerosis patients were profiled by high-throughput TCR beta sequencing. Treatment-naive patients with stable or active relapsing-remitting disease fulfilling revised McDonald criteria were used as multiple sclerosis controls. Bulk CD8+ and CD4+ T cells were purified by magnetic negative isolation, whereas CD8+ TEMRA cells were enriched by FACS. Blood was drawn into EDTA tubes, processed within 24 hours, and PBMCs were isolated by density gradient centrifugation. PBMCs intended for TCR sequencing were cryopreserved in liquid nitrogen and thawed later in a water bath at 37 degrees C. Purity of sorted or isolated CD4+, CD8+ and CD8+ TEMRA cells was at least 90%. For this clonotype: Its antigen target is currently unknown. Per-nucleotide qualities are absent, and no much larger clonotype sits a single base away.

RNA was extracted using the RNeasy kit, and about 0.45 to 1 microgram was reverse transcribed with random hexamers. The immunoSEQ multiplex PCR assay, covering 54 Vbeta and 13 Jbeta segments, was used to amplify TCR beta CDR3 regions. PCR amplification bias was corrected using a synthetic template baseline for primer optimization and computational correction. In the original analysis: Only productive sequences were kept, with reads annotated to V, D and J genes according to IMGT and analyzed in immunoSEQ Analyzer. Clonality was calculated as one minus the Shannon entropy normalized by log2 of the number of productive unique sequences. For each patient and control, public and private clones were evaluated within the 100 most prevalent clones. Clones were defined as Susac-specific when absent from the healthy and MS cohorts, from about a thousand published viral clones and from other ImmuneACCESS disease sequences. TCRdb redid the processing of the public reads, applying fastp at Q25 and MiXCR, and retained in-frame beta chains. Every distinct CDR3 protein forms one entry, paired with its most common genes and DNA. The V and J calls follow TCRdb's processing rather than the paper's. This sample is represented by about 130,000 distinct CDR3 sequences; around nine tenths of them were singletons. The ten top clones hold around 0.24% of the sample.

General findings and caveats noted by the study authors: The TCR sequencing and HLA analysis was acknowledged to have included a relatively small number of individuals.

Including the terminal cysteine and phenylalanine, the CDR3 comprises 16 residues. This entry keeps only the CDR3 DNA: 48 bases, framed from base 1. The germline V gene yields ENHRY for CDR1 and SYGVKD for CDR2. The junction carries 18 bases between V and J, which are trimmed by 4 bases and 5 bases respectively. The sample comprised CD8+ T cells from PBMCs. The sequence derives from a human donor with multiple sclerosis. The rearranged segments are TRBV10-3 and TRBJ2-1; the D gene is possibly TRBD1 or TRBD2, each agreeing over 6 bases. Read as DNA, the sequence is TGTGCCATCAGTGCTCTGGGGGCGGGAAGAGACAATGAGCAGTTCTTC. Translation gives CAISALGAGRDNEQFF.